The source of this T cell receptor (beta chain) is a study of cytomegalovirus exposure and HLA in healthy donors. Study-wide results and caveats: In a later analysis, the majority of CMV-associated beta chains seemingly showed HLA restriction. Analysis performed later found roughly 17,000 TCR beta sequences associated with HLA alleles at 0.05 false discovery rate.

PCR employed 60 Vbeta and 13 Jbeta primers. TCRdb's copy holds only in-frame clones and misses some; the assay was immunoSEQ multiplex PCR. The table shows about 120,000 clones, with 77% occurring only once. In regard to this clone: Its antigen is unidentified.

There are 14 residues in the CDR3. The V and J ends lost 5 bases and 2 bases, in that order; junction bases with no gene match: 4. Germline values: CDR1 LNHDA, CDR2 SQIVND (reference sequence). The chain joins TRBV19 to TRBJ2-7; 9 nucleotides align to TRBD2. The receptor was isolated from a man younger than 35 in good health and CMV-seropositive. Sequenced input: PBMCs. For the CDR3, the DNA is TGTGCCAGTAGTCCGGGACTAGCAGCCTACGAGCAGTACTTC. Translated, it gives CASSPGLAAYEQYF.